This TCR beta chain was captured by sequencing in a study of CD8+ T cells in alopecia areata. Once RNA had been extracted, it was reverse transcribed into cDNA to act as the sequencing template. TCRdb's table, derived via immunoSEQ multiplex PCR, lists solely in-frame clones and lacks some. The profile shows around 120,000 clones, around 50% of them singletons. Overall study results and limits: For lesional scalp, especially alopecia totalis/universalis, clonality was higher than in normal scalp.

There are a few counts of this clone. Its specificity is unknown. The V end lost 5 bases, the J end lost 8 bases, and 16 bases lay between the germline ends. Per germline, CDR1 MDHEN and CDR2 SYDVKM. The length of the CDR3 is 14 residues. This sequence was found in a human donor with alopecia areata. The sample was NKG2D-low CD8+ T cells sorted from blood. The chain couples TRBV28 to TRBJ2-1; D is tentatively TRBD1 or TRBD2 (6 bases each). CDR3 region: CASSTRDTADEQFF. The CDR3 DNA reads TGTGCCAGCAGTACGCGGGACACCGCCGATGAGCAGTTCTTC.